This T cell receptor (beta chain) is drawn from a study of blood T cells in healthy people across ages. Of note for this clonotype: The antigen is unknown.

This CDR3 region has 13 residues. In germline, CDR1 is MNHEY, CDR2 SVGAGI. V was pared by 7 bases and J by 6 bases, with 6 bases of the junction left unmatched. Combining a sample-barcoded 5' primer with a J-beta primer mix, a second PCR ran for roughly 6 to 12 cycles. TCRdb passed the 5' RACE reads through MiXCR, listing each CDR3 protein once. The table records fewer than 900,000 distinct CDR3 sequences, roughly 50% of them present only once. Each donor's blood draw was roughly 9.8 milliliters of peripheral blood. Whole-study findings and limits: Strong correlation linked observed beta diversity and percent naive T cells. Naive and antigen-experienced cells were not separated, limiting conclusive comparison.

The sequence came from a woman aged 60 to 75 in good health. The chain uses TRBV6-5 and TRBJ2-1, with 7 bases identical to TRBD2. Material for sequencing was blood. This CDR3 reads CASKDSGVNEQFF. In DNA form, the CDR3 reads TGTGCCAGCAAAGACAGCGGGGTCAATGAGCAGTTCTTC.